One and the same sample provided the 27 T cell receptor beta chains below, sequenced in a study of blood T cell repertoires in COVID-19. Sequenced by immunoSEQ multiplex PCR; TCRdb stores in-frame clones only, minus some. The sample contains 400,000 to 450,000 clones, roughly 87% of which appear only once. What was sequenced was PBMCs or T cells enriched from blood (not recorded which). These receptors all come from a man between 18 and 35 years old who had recovered from COVID-19.

Note on this clone: A much bigger clone sits one base away, suggesting this may be a read error. The CDR3 sequence: CASSFGTSGGNEQFF. CDR3 coding DNA: TGTGCCAGCAGCTTCGGGACTAGCGGGGGCAATGAGCAGTTCTTC. This chain connects TRBV11-3 to TRBJ2-1, with 14 positions matching TRBD2. The V gene's germline CDR1 is SGHNT and CDR2 YENEEA. The junction had 1 base not matched to a gene; V was cut back by 3 bases and J by 6 bases. The CDR3 totals 15 residues. Full variable domain (outside the CDR3, taken from reference TRBV11-3 and TRBJ2-1): EAGVVQSPRYKIIEKKQPVAFWCNPISGHNTLYWYLQNLGQGPELLIRYENEEAVDDSQLPKDRFSAERLKGVDSTLKIQPAELGDSAVYLCASSFGTSGGNEQFFGPGTRLTVL.

This clone was observed once. The rearrangement joins TRBV5-5 to TRBJ1-4; D uncertain. V was cut by 6 bases and J by 4 bases, with 13 bases left in between. The CDR3 contains 14 residues. Germline values: CDR1 SGHKS, CDR2 YYEKEE (reference sequence). This CDR3 reads CASTMGQNNEKLFF. The CDR3 DNA sequence: TGTGCCAGCACCATGGGCCAGAATAATGAAAAACTGTTTTTT.

This clone occurred a few times. The rearrangement links TRBV6-5 to TRBJ1-2; tentatively, D is TRBD1 (5 bases). Trimming cost V 6 bases and J 4 bases, with 12 bases left between them. Looked up from germline, CDR1 is MNHEY and CDR2 is SVGAGI. The CDR3 is 13 amino acids. The CDR3 region is CASSSGQIYGYTF. CDR3 coding DNA: TGTGCCAGCAGCTCTGGACAAATCTATGGCTACACCTTC.

The chain couples TRBV19 to TRBJ1-1, with D uncertain. The V and J ends lost 0 bases and 3 bases respectively, with 11 bases between them. Looked up from germline, CDR1 is LNHDA and CDR2 is SQIVND (reference sequence). The CDR3 is made up of 15 amino acids. CDR3 nucleotide sequence: TGTGCCAGTAGTATAGATTACCTTAGTGACACTGAAGCTTTCTTT. Translation: CASSIDYLSDTEAFF. Full variable domain (remainder filled in from reference TRBV19 and TRBJ1-1): DGGITQSPKYLFRKEGQNVTLSCEQNLNHDAMYWYRQDPGQGLRLIYYSQIVNDFQKGDIAEGYSVSREKKESFPLTVTSAQKNPTAFYLCASSIDYLSDTEAFFGQGTRLTVV.

DNA for the CDR3: TGCAGTGCTAGTGGGACGGCACAGGACCGGAGCAATCAGCCCCAGCATTTT. This sequence encodes CSASGTAQDRSNQPQHF. The rearrangement joins TRBV20-1 to TRBJ1-5; perhaps TRBD1 as D (5 bases). This CDR3 is 17 amino acids long. CDR1 DFQATT and CDR2 SNEGSKA come from the germline V gene (reference sequence). Trimming stripped 3 bases from V and 1 base from J, with 19 bases between.

This clone appeared a few times. The chain couples TRBV5-1 to TRBJ2-1; 10 nucleotides match TRBD2. Germline trimming cut 2 bases from V and 6 bases from J; bases unmatched to any gene: 8. CDR3 length equals 16 residues. Germline assignment: CDR1 SGHRS and CDR2 YFSETQ. The CDR3 is CASSLVLAGKGNEQFF. The CDR3 DNA reads as TGCGCCAGCAGCTTAGTACTAGCGGGGAAGGGCAATGAGCAGTTCTTC.

This chain joins TRBV5-1 and TRBJ2-7, with D tentatively TRBD1 (5 bases). V was cut by 4 bases and J by 1 base, with 15 bases left in between. This CDR3 is built from 15 residues. Per germline, CDR1 SGHRS and CDR2 YFSETQ. CDR3 residues: CASSAGQGDSYEQYF. The CDR3 coding sequence is TGCGCCAGCAGCGCTGGACAAGGGGATTCCTACGAGCAGTACTTC.

In the case of this clone: One end of the junction is discordant with germline, which a read error may explain. The V and J genes are TRBV11-2 and TRBJ1-3; D is perhaps TRBD1 (6 bases). CDR3 length equals 13 residues. Germline CDR1 SGHAT, CDR2 FQNNGV. The CDR3 reads CASSLEPDRRPFF. DNA for the CDR3: TGTGCCAGCAGCTTAGAGCCGGACAGACGGCCATTTTTT.

V and J are TRBV5-1 and TRBJ2-1, with 7 bases that match TRBD2. There are 15 residues in the CDR3. Germline CDR1 and CDR2: SGHRS and YFSETQ. Losses at the gene ends were 4 bases for V and 3 bases for J; bases not matched to a gene: 7. This CDR3 reads CASSLPSGGYNEQFF. The CDR3 coding sequence is TGCGCCAGCAGCCTACCTTCGGGGGGCTACAATGAGCAGTTCTTC. The entire variable domain, with the rest obtained from reference TRBV5-1 and TRBJ2-1, is as follows: KAGVTQTPRYLIKTRGQQVTLSCSPISGHRSVSWYQQTPGQGLQFLFEYFSETQRNKGNFPGRFSGRQFSNSRSEMNVSTLELGDSALYLCASSLPSGGYNEQFFGPGTRLTVL.

The chain uses TRBV7-9 and TRBJ2-3; 9 bases fit TRBD2. J lost 4 bases, V lost 5 bases, and 16 bases had no gene match. CDR1 SEHNR and CDR2 FQNEAQ come from the germline V gene (reference sequence). CDR3 size: 18 residues. The CDR3 nucleotides read TGTGCCAGCAGCCCCATTGGGTCTAGCGGGATGAACCCAGATACGCAGTATTTT. This gives the protein CASSPIGSSGMNPDTQYF.

The V gene is TRBV12-3 or TRBV12-4, the J gene TRBJ1-6, with 8 bases matching TRBD1. This CDR3 spans 13 amino acids. Trimming removed 4 bases from V and 13 bases from J; junction bases left unmatched: 6. CDR3 sequence reads: CASSSRQGFPLHF. DNA for the CDR3: TGTGCCAGCAGTTCCCGACAGGGGTTTCCCCTCCACTTT.

The chain carries TRBV6-5 and TRBJ2-5; 9 bases agree with TRBD2. Germline loops: CDR1 MNHEY, CDR2 SVGAGI. The ends lost 7 bases at V and 7 bases at J; junction bases unmatched: 7. CDR3 length equals 13 residues. CDR3 loop: CASTLAGEGTQYF. The CDR3 DNA sequence: TGTGCCAGCACTTTAGCGGGGGAAGGGACCCAGTACTTC.

This chain joins TRBV15 and TRBJ2-1, with 9 bases aligning to TRBD2. This CDR3 is 16 amino acids long. Germline lookup yields CDR1 LNHNV and CDR2 YYDKDF (reference sequence). The ends lost 1 base at V and 0 bases at J; junction bases unmatched: 1. CDR3: CATSRGLAASYNEQFF. The DNA for the CDR3 is TGTGCCACCAGCAGAGGACTAGCGGCCTCCTACAATGAGCAGTTCTTC.

The CDR3: CASSLGGSGINSPLHF. The CDR3 coding sequence is TGTGCCAGCAGCTTGGGAGGCTCGGGAATAAATTCACCCCTCCACTTT. V and J are TRBV5-4 and TRBJ1-6; D is uncertain. This CDR3 spans 16 amino acids. Germline V lookup: CDR1 SGHNT, CDR2 YYREEE (reference sequence). Trimming left V 0 bases short and J 7 bases short, with 14 bases between.

The chain combines TRBV12-5 with TRBJ1-1; the match to TRBD1 covers 7 bases. The CDR3 is 17 amino acids. Germline V CDR1 and CDR2: LGHNT, FRNRAP. V was pared by 0 bases and J by 0 bases, with 7 bases of the junction left unmatched. CDR3 loop: CASGLVLTGSVNTEAFF. The CDR3 region has the DNA TGTGCTAGTGGTTTGGTACTGACAGGGTCTGTGAACACTGAAGCTTTCTTT.

The chain combines TRBV7-9 with TRBJ2-5; TRBD1 matches at 7 bases. Germline V lookup: CDR1 SEHNR, CDR2 FQNEAQ (reference sequence). The CDR3 is 13 residues long. V was pared by 4 bases and J by 3 bases, with 2 bases of the junction left unmatched. Here the CDR3 reads CASSWGQKETQYF. As DNA, the CDR3 is TGTGCCAGCAGCTGGGGACAGAAAGAGACCCAGTACTTC.

The chain employs TRBV2 and TRBJ2-3; TRBD2 matches at 12 bases. The V segment lost 6 bases and the J segment 3 bases; nucleotides outside the gene matches: 4. The CDR3 sequence is 15 residues long. Germline loops: CDR1 SNHLY, CDR2 FYNNEI. CDR3 bases: TGTGCCAGCAGATCTCTAGCGGGGGGGACAGATACGCAGTATTTT. Its translation: CASRSLAGGTDTQYF.

This clone was observed once. The chain combines TRBV9 with TRBJ2-2; no reliable D call. Trimming removed 0 bases at V and 2 bases at J, with 8 bases between. The germline V gene encodes CDR1 SGDLS and CDR2 YYNGEE. CDR3 size: 15 residues. CDR3 region: CASSVAPRNTGELFF. CDR3 DNA sequence: TGTGCCAGCAGCGTAGCTCCCAGAAACACCGGGGAGCTGTTTTTT.

J is TRBJ2-2 and V is TRBV7-2, with D possibly being TRBD2 (6 bases). Germline V gene data show CDR1 as SGHTA and CDR2 as FQGNSA. CDR3 size: 15 residues. V was cut by 5 bases and J by 9 bases, with 19 bases left in between. The CDR3 reads CASSLLASGARELFF. In DNA form, the CDR3 reads TGTGCCAGCAGCCTTCTGGCGTCGGGAGCTCGGGAGCTGTTTTTT. The full variable domain, completed using reference TRBV7-2 and TRBJ2-2, is GAGVSQSPSNKVTEKGKDVELRCDPISGHTALYWYRQSLGQGLEFLIYFQGNSAPDKSGLPSDRFSAERTGGSVSTLTIQRTQQEDSAVYLCASSLLASGARELFFGEGSRLTVL.

The V gene is TRBV18, the J gene TRBJ2-2; 8 bases are a match to TRBD2. The CDR3 is made up of 15 amino acids. The junction had 7 bases not matched to a gene; V was cut back by 3 bases and J by 7 bases. Germline CDR1 KGHSH, CDR2 LQKENI. The CDR3 sequence: CASSPAGGEIGELFF. The CDR3 bases are TGTGCCAGCTCACCGGCGGGGGGCGAAATCGGGGAGCTGTTTTTT.

The gene calls are TRBV10-3 and TRBJ2-3; D is perhaps TRBD1 (5 bases). Trimming took off 6 bases at V and 6 bases at J, with 10 bases between the two ends. CDR1 and CDR2 (germline): ENHRY, SYGVKD. This CDR3 region has 12 residues. CDR3 sequence: CAISAQGDTQYF. Here the CDR3 DNA reads TGTGCCATCAGCGCCCAGGGCGATACGCAGTATTTT.

J is TRBJ2-1 and V is TRBV27; 8 bases are shared with TRBD2. Germline V gene sequence: CDR1 MNHEY, CDR2 SMNVEV (reference sequence). V lost 4 bases and J lost 7; bases outside the gene matches: 15. There are 17 residues in the CDR3. The CDR3 sequence: CASSSQSIAGPRNEQFF. The CDR3 DNA reads TGTGCCAGCAGTTCCCAAAGCATAGCGGGACCTCGGAATGAGCAGTTCTTC.

The chain uses TRBV4-1 and TRBJ2-1; 9 bases match TRBD1. The CDR3 is 17 residues long. Germline CDR1 is MGHRA and CDR2 is YSYEKL. V was pared by 0 bases and J by 4 bases, with 7 bases of the junction left unmatched. CDR3 nucleotides: TGCGCCAGCAGCCAAGATCCCACAGGGGGCTATTACAATGAGCAGTTCTTC. It codes for CASSQDPTGGYYNEQFF.

The rearrangement links TRBV28 to TRBJ2-1, with 7 bases that match TRBD1. The V and J ends lost 6 bases and 10 bases, in that order; junction bases with no gene match: 9. The CDR3 consists of 13 residues. Germline V CDR1 and CDR2: MDHEN, SYDVKM. The DNA of the CDR3 is TGTGCCAGCAGCAAAATAGCGACAGGGGAGCAGTTCTTC. As protein: CASSKIATGEQFF.

This chain joins TRBV4-1 and TRBJ1-2; perhaps TRBD1 as D (5 bases). Trimming cost V 0 bases and J 10 bases, with 18 bases left between them. The CDR3 consists of 15 residues. Germline V CDR1 and CDR2: MGHRA, YSYEKL. CDR3 region: CASSQEPRGDLDYTF. DNA of the CDR3: TGCGCCAGCAGCCAAGAACCCCGGGGGGATCTTGACTACACCTTC.

The chain joins TRBV30 to TRBJ2-3; TRBD2 matches at 11 bases. The CDR3 extends over 15 amino acids. CDR1 GTSNPN and CDR2 SVGIG come from the germline V gene (reference sequence). Germline trimming cut 5 bases from V and 2 bases from J; bases unmatched to any gene: 6. CDR3 sequence: CAWGYSGRVTDTQYF. The CDR3 coding sequence is TGTGCCTGGGGGTATAGCGGGAGGGTCACAGATACGCAGTATTTT. The variable domain in full, completed from reference TRBV30 and TRBJ2-3, reads SQTIHQWPATLVQPVGSPLSLECTVEGTSNPNLYWYRQAAGRGLQLLFYSVGIGQISSEVPQNLSASRPQDRQFILSSKKLLLSDSGFYLCAWGYSGRVTDTQYFGPGTRLTVL.

The chain employs TRBV4-1 and TRBJ2-1; 14 nucleotides line up with TRBD2. Germline lookup yields CDR1 MGHRA and CDR2 YSYEKL. The V segment lost 4 bases and the J segment 9 bases; nucleotides outside the gene matches: 5. CDR3 length: 15 residues. CDR3 residues: CASSPRLAGGREQFF. For the CDR3, the DNA is TGCGCCAGCAGCCCTAGACTAGCGGGGGGGCGTGAGCAGTTCTTC.